This T cell receptor beta chain was obtained from a study of OX40 agonist ivuxolimab in advanced cancers. The wider study: Six ivuxolimab dose levels, 0.01 to 10 mg/kg, were given intravenously every 2 weeks. People who had prior anti-PD-1, anti-PD-L1 or anti-CTLA-4 therapy could take part, and around 40% had some.

The germline V gene encodes CDR1 SGHRS and CDR2 YFSETQ. Trimming shortened V by 0 bases and J by 5 bases, and 14 bases separated the two germline ends. The CDR3 length is 15 residues. Baseline, cycle 4 day 1, and cycle 7 day 1 were the blood sampling points. TCRdb's table, derived via immunoSEQ multiplex PCR, lists solely in-frame clones and lacks some. The sample yields under 20,000 clones, 80% to 90% seen once. The source is an adult with an advanced solid tumor such as melanoma, head and neck, liver or kidney cancer. This rearrangement joins TRBV5-1 to TRBJ1-2; perhaps TRBD1 as D (5 bases). The source material was CD4+ or CD8+ T cells sorted from blood, sampled in a trial of the OX40 agonist ivuxolimab. CDR3 DNA: TGCGCCAGCAGCTTGGAGGCCAGCTCAGGGTATGGCTACACCTTC. Translated: CASSLEASSGYGYTF.